The 20 T cell receptor beta chains presented below share a single source sample, sequenced in a study of cytomegalovirus exposure and HLA in healthy donors. Primers for the PCR totalled 60 Vbeta and 13 Jbeta. Profiling relied on immunoSEQ multiplex PCR, and the TCRdb table lists in-frame clones only, not all of them. The sample holds under 150,000 clones, 82% seen once. The material sequenced was PBMCs. The receptor source for this set is a male donor in good health and CMV-seronegative.

The J gene is TRBJ1-5, the V gene TRBV19, with 8 bases identical to TRBD1. This CDR3 region has 14 residues. V gave up 3 bases and J gave up 6 bases; unmatched junction bases: 4. From germline, CDR1 is LNHDA and CDR2 SQIVND (reference sequence). The CDR3 coding sequence is TGTGCCAGTAGTATGCAGGGGGCTTTTCAGCCCCAGCATTTT. The encoded protein is CASSMQGAFQPQHF.

V usage is TRBV10-3 and J usage is TRBJ2-7; the D gene is possibly TRBD1 (6 bases). CDR3 length: 14 residues. Germline CDR1 ENHRY, CDR2 SYGVKD. The V and J ends lost 10 bases and 2 bases respectively, with 18 bases between them. The CDR3 reads CATWRQGLTYEQYF. The DNA of the CDR3 is TGTGCCACCTGGAGGCAGGGGCTTACCTACGAGCAGTACTTC.

The genes are TRBV18 and TRBJ2-7; 7 nucleotides match TRBD1. Per the germline V gene, CDR1 is KGHSH and CDR2 is LQKENI. This CDR3 contains 14 residues. V was clipped by 0 bases and J by 3 bases; unmatched bases: 2. DNA of the CDR3: TGTGCCAGCTCACCACCGACAGGGAACTACGAGCAGTACTTC. This encodes CASSPPTGNYEQYF.

This clone was recorded a few times. J is TRBJ1-1 and V is TRBV6-1; D perhaps matches TRBD1 (6 bases). CDR3 length equals 15 residues. Germline CDR1 is MNHNS and CDR2 is SASEGT. With 7 bases removed from V and 1 base from J, the gap between germline ends came to 16 bases. For the CDR3, the DNA is TGTGCCAGCACCGAATGGTGGACAGAGAACACTGAAGCTTTCTTT. Its translation is CASTEWWTENTEAFF.

The rearrangement links TRBV7-6 to TRBJ2-1; 15 bases fit TRBD2. The CDR3 has 17 amino acids. Germline values: CDR1 SGHVS, CDR2 FNYEAQ. J lost 12 bases, V lost 1 base, and 10 bases had no gene match. CDR3: CASSLGAGTSGRLGQFF. The CDR3 DNA sequence: TGTGCCAGCAGCTTAGGGGCCGGGACTAGCGGGAGGTTGGGGCAGTTCTTC.

The V and J genes are TRBV10-3 and TRBJ2-1; D remains ambiguous. The CDR3 extends over 16 amino acids. Trimming cost V 3 bases and J 6 bases, with 18 bases left between them. Germline CDR1 ENHRY, CDR2 SYGVKD. DNA of the CDR3: TGTGCCATCAGTGATAAGGTGGAGTCCGGTTCCAATGAGCAGTTCTTC. Its translation: CAISDKVESGSNEQFF.

The CDR3 loop reads CASSATSGEQYF. In DNA, the CDR3 is TGTGCCAGCAGTGCTACTAGCGGCGAGCAGTACTTC. The rearrangement uses TRBV25-1 and TRBJ2-7; 8 bases match TRBD2. V was pared by 4 bases and J by 6 bases, with 2 bases of the junction left unmatched. Germline V lookup: CDR1 MGHDK, CDR2 SYGVNS. The CDR3 is 12 amino acids.

This clone was counted between two and nine times. V and J are TRBV25-1 and TRBJ2-7; D possibly corresponds to TRBD2 (5 bases). The germline V and J ends were trimmed by 8 bases and 2 bases, with 10 bases remaining between them. This CDR3 is 12 amino acids long. Per the germline V gene, CDR1 is MGHDK and CDR2 is SYGVNS. The CDR3 coding sequence is TGTGCCAGCGGTCTGAGGGCCTACGAGCAGTACTTC. As protein: CASGLRAYEQYF.

The rearrangement links TRBV30 to TRBJ2-2; 8 bases are shared with TRBD2. Trimming removed 2 bases from V and 7 bases from J; junction bases left unmatched: 6. CDR1 and CDR2 from the germline V gene are GTSNPN and SVGIG (reference sequence). The CDR3 runs 14 residues. The CDR3 region is CAWSPGLGGGELFF. CDR3 DNA: TGTGCCTGGAGTCCGGGACTAGGTGGCGGGGAGCTGTTTTTT.

This clone was recorded a few times. The rearrangement uses TRBV13 and TRBJ2-5; 7 nucleotides agree with TRBD1. The J call is doubtful: the DNA matches TRBJ2-7 better. Germline V gives CDR1 PRHDT, CDR2 FYEKMQ (reference sequence). The CDR3 is 14 residues long. CDR3 loop: CASSPGGNSYEQYF. CDR3 sequence (DNA): TGTGCCAGCAGCCCAGGGGGTAACTCCTACGAGCAGTACTTC.

This chain connects TRBV18 to TRBJ2-7, with no clear D. The CDR3 spans 15 residues. CDR1 and CDR2 from the germline V gene are KGHSH and LQKENI. Trimming pared 0 bases from V and 0 bases from J, leaving 9 bases between. CDR3 sequence: CASSPPSRSSYEQYF. CDR3 nucleotides: TGTGCCAGCTCACCACCTTCTAGGAGCTCCTACGAGCAGTACTTC.

This clone was counted a few times. This chain joins TRBV7-3 and TRBJ2-2; 8 nucleotides align to TRBD1. This CDR3 comprises 18 residues. The ends lost 5 bases at V and 5 bases at J; junction bases unmatched: 16. Germline V gives CDR1 SGHTA, CDR2 FQGTGA. CDR3 in DNA: TGTGCCAGCAGCCAACCCCGTGGGACAGGCGCGAGGACCGGGGAGCTGTTTTTT. Its translation is CASSQPRGTGARTGELFF.

This chain joins TRBV29-1 and TRBJ2-5; maybe TRBD2 (5 bases). TRBJ2-7 matches the DNA end more closely, so the J call is doubtful. Germline V gene lookup returns CDR1 SQVTM and CDR2 ANQGSEA. The CDR3 consists of 15 residues. DNA of the CDR3: TGCAGCGTTGAGATGCTCAGACTAAACTCCTACGAGCAGTACTTC. It translates to CSVEMLRLNSYEQYF.

The chain employs TRBV7-7 and TRBJ2-1; 8 positions match TRBD2. The CDR3 contains 13 residues. J lost 5 bases, V lost 5 bases, and 2 bases had no gene match. Looked up from germline, CDR1 is SSHAT and CDR2 is FNYEAQ (reference sequence). CDR3 DNA: TGTGCCAGCAGCCCAGCGGGGGACAATGAGCAGTTCTTC. It translates to CASSPAGDNEQFF. Full variable domain (rest looked up from reference TRBV7-7 and TRBJ2-1): GAGVSQSPRYKVTKRGQDVTLRCDPISSHATLYWYQQALGQGPEFLTYFNYEAQPDKSGLPSDRFSAERPEGSISTLTIQRTEQRDSAMYRCASSPAGDNEQFFGPGTRLTVL.

This clone was observed a handful of times. The CDR3 loop is CASSLAGGLADSKQFF. Here the CDR3 DNA reads TGTGCCAGCAGCTTGGCCGGGGGACTAGCGGACAGTAAGCAGTTCTTC. The chain combines TRBV5-6 with TRBJ2-1; 11 bases are shared with TRBD2. After removal of 0 bases from V and 11 bases from J, the junction contained 10 bases not matched to a gene. This CDR3 contains 16 residues. CDR1 SGHDT and CDR2 YYEEEE come from the germline V gene.

The V gene is TRBV30, the J gene TRBJ1-2; D may be TRBD1 (5 bases). The CDR3 is 13 residues long. V was cut by 2 bases and J by 8 bases, with 15 bases left in between. Germline V gene lookup returns CDR1 GTSNPN and CDR2 SVGIG (reference sequence). The chain's CDR3 is CAWSSAGEGGYTF. CDR3 coding DNA: TGTGCCTGGAGTAGCGCGGGGGAGGGCGGCTACACCTTC. Together with reference TRBV30 and TRBJ1-2, the CDR3 gives the full variable domain: SQTIHQWPATLVQPVGSPLSLECTVEGTSNPNLYWYRQAAGRGLQLLFYSVGIGQISSEVPQNLSASRPQDRQFILSSKKLLLSDSGFYLCAWSSAGEGGYTFGSGTRLTVV.

The CDR3 nucleotides read TGCAGCGCTGGTCGGGGGGGGGAGCAGTACTTC. It translates to CSAGRGGEQYF. The V gene is TRBV29-1, the J gene TRBJ2-7; 8 nucleotides line up with TRBD2. CDR1 is SQVTM and CDR2 is ANQGSEA in the germline V gene. The CDR3 consists of 11 residues. V was clipped by 7 bases and J by 7 bases; unmatched bases: 6.

The rearrangement joins TRBV2 to TRBJ2-3; D uncertain. V was clipped by 6 bases and J by 2 bases, with 12 bases between them. The CDR3 consists of 14 residues. Per germline, CDR1 SNHLY and CDR2 FYNNEI. The CDR3 DNA reads TGTGCCAGCAGAAGGAACAGATTCACAGATACGCAGTATTTT. Amino acids: CASRRNRFTDTQYF. Looking up the rest from reference TRBV2 and TRBJ2-3 gives the full variable domain: EPEVTQTPSHQVTQMGQEVILRCVPISNHLYFYWYRQILGQKVEFLVSFYNNEISEKSEIFDDQFSVERPDGSNFTLKIRSTKLEDSAMYFCASRRNRFTDTQYFGPGTRLTVL.

V is TRBV13 and J is TRBJ2-7; D is perhaps TRBD2 (6 bases). With 1 base removed from V and 0 bases from J, the gap between germline ends came to 13 bases. Germline loops: CDR1 PRHDT, CDR2 FYEKMQ (reference sequence). The length of the CDR3 is 16 residues. CDR3 nucleotides: TGTGCCAGCAGCTTAGTGGGTAGCGGCTTCTCCTACGAGCAGTACTTC. This gives the protein CASSLVGSGFSYEQYF.

The CDR3 loop reads CASSSGTGHEKLFF. CDR3 sequence (DNA): TGTGCCAGCTCATCAGGGACAGGGCATGAAAAACTGTTTTTT. V usage is TRBV18 and J usage is TRBJ1-4, with TRBD1 matching over 9 bases. CDR1 and CDR2 from the germline V gene are KGHSH and LQKENI. The CDR3 is 14 residues long. Trimming removed 5 bases from V and 6 bases from J; junction bases left unmatched: 4. Together with reference TRBV18 and TRBJ1-4, the CDR3 gives the full variable domain: NAGVMQNPRHLVRRRGQEARLRCSPMKGHSHVYWYRQLPEEGLKFMVYLQKENIIDESGMPKERFSAEFPKEGPSILRIQQVVRGDSAAYFCASSSGTGHEKLFFGSGTQLSVL.